This T cell receptor beta chain emerged from a study of tumor-infiltrating lymphocytes in primary liver carcinoma. At the level of the study: There were tumors of stage T1-T3 N0M0, each 4.2 to 10 cm across. Study-wide points: With p = 0.039, the top-250-clone fraction in tumors significantly exceeded that in blood. Tumor-adjacent and tumor-blood pairs shared less of their repertoires than tumor region pairs shared.

TCR beta cDNA was made from 450 to 600 ng total RNA with a constant-region primer. The TCR beta library was amplified through three nested multiplex PCR rounds in a modified ARM-PCR procedure. Two initial PCR rounds of about 9 cycles each paired TRBV1-TRBV30 forward primers with a C-beta reverse primer. MiXCR was run by TCRdb on the multiplex PCR reads, yielding one entry per CDR3 protein. The data hold about 350,000 distinct CDR3 sequences, with 65% observed a single time. The study extracted blood RNA from unsorted whole blood and also extracted germline DNA. No patient had received treatment, and all had chronic HBV infection. V gave up 8 bases and J gave up 2 bases; unmatched junction bases: 15. The length of the CDR3 is 17 residues. A remark on this clonotype: As yet, its antigen is unknown.

The sequenced sample was peripheral blood. V usage is TRBV23-1 and J usage is TRBJ1-5; 7 bases align to TRBD1. TRBV23-1 qualifies as an ORF whose function is uncertain. This clonotype was obtained from a man aged 35 to 55 with primary liver carcinoma and hepatitis B virus infection. The CDR3 DNA follows: TGCGCCAGCGCCCCTTTGTGTCAGGGGGTGTGCAATCAGCCCCAGCATTTT. The encoded protein is CASAPLCQGVCNQPQHF.